The 9 T cell receptor beta chains listed next were all sequenced from one sample in a study of blood T cell repertoires in COVID-19 (dated by TCRdb to 2020 to 2021). Library preparation was by the immunoSEQ multiplex PCR assay. TCRdb stores this immuneACCESS table with in-frame sequences only. Part of the clones is absent; in the studies checked, under half of the shortfall reflects unresolved V genes, and no reason is known for the rest. This sample has 95,000 to 100,000 clones in its table, and around 93% of those were observed once. Roughly 17% of the sample goes to the ten largest clones. What was sequenced was peripheral blood. The source of these receptors is a man in his fifties or sixties with acute or convalescent COVID-19.

The chain is built from TRBV6-2 or TRBV6-3 and TRBJ2-1; 9 nucleotides line up with TRBD1. The germline V gene encodes CDR1 MNHEY and CDR2 SVGEGT. The CDR3 sequence is 14 residues long. V dropped 2 bases and J dropped 10; count of bases not matched to a gene: 6. CDR3 residues: CASSYGTGSGEQFF. For the CDR3, the DNA is TGTGCCAGCAGTTACGGGACAGGGTCTGGGGAGCAGTTCTTC.

V is TRBV6-2 or TRBV6-3 and J is TRBJ2-1, with D perhaps TRBD1 (6 bases). This CDR3 contains 14 residues. The V end was cut by 4 bases, the J end by 7 bases, with 14 bases between. Germline V gene data show CDR1 as MNHEY and CDR2 as SVGEGT. This CDR3 is CASSFNRQGNEQFF. DNA for the CDR3: TGTGCCAGCAGTTTCAACAGGCAGGGGAATGAGCAGTTCTTC.

This chain uses TRBV7-6 with TRBJ1-6; D possibly corresponds to TRBD1 (5 bases). Trimming shortened V by 1 base and J by 10 bases, and 17 bases separated the two germline ends. CDR3 length: 16 amino acids. Germline CDR1 SGHVS, CDR2 FNYEAQ. The CDR3 bases are TGTGCCAGCAGCTTAGGGGCCTCAGGGTCAGGATCACCCCTCCACTTT. It encodes CASSLGASGSGSPLHF.

This chain links TRBV6-2 or TRBV6-3 with TRBJ1-1, with D perhaps TRBD1 (5 bases). V shed 0 bases and J shed 0 bases, with 11 bases lying between them. The CDR3 contains 16 residues. Germline assignment: CDR1 MNHEY and CDR2 SVGEGT. CDR3 DNA: TGTGCCAGCAGTTACTCCAGACAGAAAATGAACACTGAAGCTTTCTTT. Translated, it gives CASSYSRQKMNTEAFF.

The rearrangement links TRBV5-1 to TRBJ2-1; 10 bases map to TRBD1. This CDR3 region has 15 residues. J gave up 6 bases and V 4 bases, and 7 bases lay outside the gene matches. Per the germline V gene, CDR1 is SGHRS and CDR2 is YFSETQ. The CDR3 here is CASSPGQGRFNEQFF. The CDR3 DNA reads TGCGCCAGCAGCCCGGGACAGGGGCGGTTCAATGAGCAGTTCTTC. Complete variable domain (other parts from reference TRBV5-1 and TRBJ2-1): KAGVTQTPRYLIKTRGQQVTLSCSPISGHRSVSWYQQTPGQGLQFLFEYFSETQRNKGNFPGRFSGRQFSNSRSEMNVSTLELGDSALYLCASSPGQGRFNEQFFGPGTRLTVL.

V gene TRBV19 combines with J gene TRBJ1-6, with 10 bases that match TRBD1. From germline, CDR1 is LNHDA and CDR2 SQIVND (reference sequence). The CDR3 is made up of 16 amino acids. The V gene end was trimmed by 4 bases and the J gene end by 7 bases; junction bases not matched to a gene: 7. The CDR3 bases are TGTGCCAGTAGTACCGGTGGGACAGGGGTAAATTCACCCCTCCACTTT. Translating gives CASSTGGTGVNSPLHF.

The chain employs TRBV7-6 and TRBJ2-1, with 11 bases matching TRBD1. The length of the CDR3 is 16 residues. The germline gives CDR1 SGHVS, CDR2 FNYEAQ. With V trimmed by 0 bases and J by 4 bases, 2 bases remained unmatched. Written as DNA, the CDR3 is TGTGCCAGCAGCTTAGCTGGGACAGGGGGATACAATGAGCAGTTCTTC. This codes for CASSLAGTGGYNEQFF. Full variable domain (remainder filled in from reference TRBV7-6 and TRBJ2-1): GAGVSQSPRYKVTKRGQDVALRCDPISGHVSLYWYRQALGQGPEFLTYFNYEAQQDKSGLPNDRFSAERPEGSISTLTIQRTEQRDSAMYRCASSLAGTGGYNEQFFGPGTRLTVL.

The rearrangement joins TRBV29-1 to TRBJ2-1, with D unclear. V was trimmed by 7 bases and J by 3 bases, leaving 10 bases between them. CDR1 is SQVTM and CDR2 is ANQGSEA in the germline V gene. This CDR3 is built from 12 residues. This chain's CDR3 is CSAYSYYNEQFF. CDR3 DNA: TGCAGCGCCTATAGCTACTACAATGAGCAGTTCTTC.

The CDR3 bases are TGTGCCAGCAGCCAGGCCGGGAGGAATGATCAGCCCCAGCATTTT. As protein: CASSQAGRNDQPQHF. The V and J genes are TRBV3-1 (or the pseudogene TRBV3-2) and TRBJ1-5; D call uncertain. Germline CDR1 is LGHDT and CDR2 is YNNKEL (reference sequence). The ends were cut back, 3 bases at V and 5 bases at J, with 14 bases in the middle. The CDR3 runs to 15 residues.